This T cell receptor beta chain was documented in a study of cytomegalovirus exposure and HLA in healthy donors (dated by TCRdb to between 2016 and 2019). About the investigation overall: In an earlier analysis of approximately 640 of the donors, approximately 300 Gb of sequence data and 90 million to 120 million unique TCR beta sequences from about 180 million T cells were reported. Approximately 300 gigabases of sequencing data and roughly 80 million unique TCR sequences made up an early release that covered several hundred HLA-typed donors. The genetic ancestry cluster associated with self-reported Caucasian donors included about 81% of the roughly 400 genotyped donors. The study was designed to test whether signatures of past pathogen exposure could be identified by cataloging public T cell receptors. The study profiled the T cell repertoires of under 700 subjects by immunosequencing and related them to cytomegalovirus serostatus. Besides the first cohort of approximately 710 subjects, a separate validation cohort made up of 95 to 150 different subjects was used. The study combined high-throughput TCR immunosequencing, statistical association of individual TCRs with disease status, and machine learning to predict cytomegalovirus infection status. To study patterns of TCR occurrence, a later analysis re-analyzed previously published TCR beta repertoires from 500 to 850 donors and added high-resolution HLA genotyping. In the later analysis, no new phenotypic data were used to find candidate immune exposures; instead, reliance was placed on TCR beta sequences and their occurrence across donors. To decide whether each TCR beta V gene segment behaved as functional or pseudogenic, an earlier analysis of approximately 620 of the donors relied on high-throughput TCR beta sequencing. Donor age, sex, ethnicity and CMV serostatus were collected together with the repertoire data. A later genetic analysis used genome-wide SNP genotypes for 398 of the 666 donors, treating that subset as a discovery cohort. Every discovery cohort repertoire had been produced on one sequencing platform. Class I and class II HLA loci were covered by the typing at four-digit resolution. The number of typed donors differed by locus: about 620-640 for A, B, C, DRB1 and DQB1; some 540 for DQA1; 606 for DPA1; and around 470 for DPB1. Because of strong linkage in the cohort, roughly 5 DR-DQ haplotypes were treated as single units for association and clustering. Across roughly 420 genotyped donors of the cohort, an average of approximately 240,000 unique TCR beta nucleotide sequences per donor were sequenced, and roughly 20% of those sequences were non-productive. The paper's findings and limits, for the study overall: In a later genetic analysis, fewer N-insertions in productive TCRs were reported among donors in an Asian-associated ancestry cluster than the roughly 640-donor mean. The earlier analysis of approximately 540 of the donors excluded some 16 rarely observed V segments, including chromosome 9 orphons, because counts were too low. Correlated functional status among segregating V segments might reflect linkage disequilibrium, but an unknown experimental factor could not be ruled out. The study gave a list of 150 to 200 TCR beta chains associated with cytomegalovirus. A later analysis associated about 18,000 TCR beta sequences with specific HLA alleles at a false discovery rate of 0.05. An association between a missense DCLRE1C variant and V-gene and J-gene trimming of TCR beta chains was found in a later genetic analysis and replicated in an independent cohort. When HLA alleles, especially DR and DQ, strongly co-occurred, TCR associations were difficult to assign to individual alleles. Because some donors lacked HLA typing at each locus, the association tests relied only on the typed subset. It was suggested by the authors that the approach could potentially be generalized to other disease states and immunological phenotypes. A further reported finding was that TCR beta sequences accurately predicted the HLA-A and HLA-B alleles for most subjects in the first cohort. In an earlier analysis of 587 of the donors, most TCR beta V segments appeared in productive rearrangements about 87% or about 30% of the time, broadly matching IMGT annotations. In a later analysis, HLA-associated TCR beta chains were found to be more clonally expanded and to have lower generation probabilities than equally common non-associated chains. According to a later analysis, parvovirus B19, influenza, CMV and Epstein-Barr virus appeared linked to several top co-occurrence clusters. A later analysis found that most CMV-associated TCR beta chains appeared HLA-restricted, with HLA associations seemingly driven largely by CMV exposure. According to a later analysis, TCR association rates differed among HLA loci, with DRB1 alleles showing the most associated TCRs and HLA-C alleles showing the fewest. The cohort was sequenced for TCR beta chains only, and without alpha or paired-chain data the features that could be detected were limited. Across donors, most TCR sequences were observed very rarely, whereas some public TCRs were present in many individuals. A cluster of highly shared sequence variants was judged likely to be a technical artifact of the sequencing pipeline. Immune exposure information for the cohort was limited to CMV serostatus. Because the 87-base-pair reads could not distinguish some IMGT-functional V segments, including TRBV6-2 and TRBV6-3, those segments were excluded. The classifier was reported to diagnose cytomegalovirus status with high specificity and sensitivity in both the original cohort and the validation cohort. Three of the identified cytomegalovirus-associated TCR beta chains were confirmed in vitro to be specific for cytomegalovirus antigens. The presence/absence analyses assumed that sequencing depth was roughly uniform across donors, and that assumption may not be true.

As for this clone: Its binding antigen is unknown. Within one base of it there is no much larger clone, and no base qualities were kept.

To prepare the library, the immunoSEQ multiplex PCR assay was applied. For the multiplex PCR, a mixture combining 60 forward primers for TCR Vbeta segments and 13 reverse primers for TCR Jbeta segments was used. The CDR3 region of rearranged TCR beta genes was amplified from genomic DNA by a multiplex PCR assay. The amplified TCR beta libraries were sequenced on the Illumina HiSeq System as 87-base-pair reads. Per the original workflow: Across the 600 to 700 repertoires, a later analysis counted 60 million to 90 million unique TCR beta chains, roughly 11 million of which were shared by at least two donors. Raw reads were error-corrected and collapsed into unique sequences by a nearest-neighbor algorithm in which closely related sequences were merged to remove PCR and sequencing errors. CDR3 sequences were aligned to IMGT reference sequences to assign V, D and J gene segments. For a sequence to be retained, at least a six-nucleotide match to both a V gene segment and a J gene segment was required. A rearrangement counted as productive if the CDR3 had no stop codons and remained in frame with V and J, and every other rearrangement counted as non-productive. Following IMGT convention, CDR3 was defined as the stretch from the second conserved V-encoded cysteine to the conserved J-encoded phenylalanine. The earlier analysis of about 500 of the donors excluded sequences that lacked an unambiguous match to a single V gene segment. An earlier analysis of under 750 of the donors called V segments functional above 56.7% productive rearrangements and segregating when the between-donor standard deviation exceeded 5%. A statistical classification framework was built for diagnosing cytomegalovirus status from the catalog of TCR beta chain sequences. A later analysis assigned V and J genes by comparing TCR nucleotide sequences with IMGT/GENE-DB human TR gene sequences. Using the TCRdist pipeline, a later analysis assigned CDR3 sequences along with most-parsimonious VDJ recombination scenarios. In a later analysis, each TCR beta chain was defined by its CDR3 amino acid sequence together with its V-gene family, and reads lacking a unique V-gene family were excluded. In a later analysis, a few hundred highly shared, low-generation-probability nucleotide sequences were removed to address suspected cross-contamination and a sequencing artifact. In a later analysis, a clonal expansion index for each public chain was calculated from normalized within-repertoire ranks of inferred template counts. In a later analysis, generation probabilities were computed with a VDJ recombination model fitted to out-of-frame rearrangements, and the resulting probabilities were checked against IGoR. A later analysis scored TCR-TCR, TCR-HLA and TCR-CMV co-occurrence with hypergeometric tests, applying a repertoire-size bias correction to TCR pairs. To estimate false discovery rates, a later analysis permuted the HLA or CMV assignments 20 times. A later analysis grouped co-occurring TCRs with DBSCAN, adding TCRdist sequence similarity when clustering within HLA-allele-positive subsets. For co-occurrence clustering, repertoires with fewer than 30,000 or more than 120,000 public chains were excluded, along with five repertoires with anomalous nucleotide sharing. The immuneACCESS repertoire file appears here via TCRdb, limited to in-frame rearrangements. These files lack a portion of the clones; in checked studies, under half of the deficit traces to unresolved V genes, and the cause of the others is not known. Clone size and the V and J calls come from that table; the DNA yielded D and trimming. Within this sample are around 92,000 clones, with about 80% of them counted one time only. The top ten hold under 4.5% of the sample.

The cohort consisted of 650 to 850 healthy bone marrow donors. At the time of sampling, all cohort members were nominally healthy, though unrecorded immune exposures were likely present. The donor tested CMV seropositive and was one of the 289 seropositive cohort members. Every donor gave a peripheral blood sample, and the peripheral blood mononuclear cells from that sample were used for TCR beta sequencing. Genomic DNA was extracted from the blood cell samples with the Qiagen DNeasy Blood Extraction Kit. Unmatched junction bases come to 6, with V trimmed by 5 bases and J by 4 bases. Including cysteine and phenylalanine, the CDR3 has 15 amino acids. The DNA shown is the 45-base CDR3, in frame from base 1. CDR1 and CDR2 are drawn from the germline V gene: MDHEN, SYDVKM.

The clonotype originates from a female donor in good health and CMV-seropositive. The chain is made from TRBV28 and TRBJ1-3, and 9 junctional nucleotides match TRBD1. The source material was PBMCs. The bases are TGTGCCAGCAGTATTAGGACAGGGGCCGGAAACACCATATATTTT. The resulting protein is CASSIRTGAGNTIYF.